The T cell receptor beta chain under discussion was sequenced for a study of cytomegalovirus exposure and HLA in healthy donors. Whole-study findings and limits: Analysis was carried out at a later point, and it linked a missense DCLRE1C variant to TCR beta V- and J-gene trimming.

PCR employed 60 Vbeta and 13 Jbeta primers. Sequencing used immunoSEQ multiplex PCR; TCRdb keeps in-frame clones, though not all of them. The listing records about 64,000 clones. Concerning this clone: The antigen is undetermined.

The CDR3 runs to 14 residues. Germline values: CDR1 SEHNR, CDR2 FQNEAQ (reference sequence). With V trimmed by 2 bases and J by 3 bases, 2 bases remained unmatched. The J gene is TRBJ2-7, the V gene TRBV7-9; 9 nucleotides agree with TRBD1. The sequence was obtained from a woman aged 18-29 years in good health and CMV-seronegative. The specimen sequenced was PBMCs. CDR3 sequence reads: CASSLRDRVYEQYF. CDR3 nucleotides: TGTGCCAGCAGCTTAAGGGACAGGGTCTACGAGCAGTACTTC.